This T cell receptor beta chain emerged from a study of CD8 T cells in Susac syndrome. V gave up 3 bases and J gave up 0 bases, with 9 bases separating them. CDR3 length: 15 residues. Germline lookup yields CDR1 SGDLS and CDR2 YYNGEE. An amount of RNA that ranged from 0.5 to 1 ug was reverse transcribed with random hexamers. One entry per CDR3 protein, called by TCRdb with MiXCR from the immunoSEQ multiplex PCR reads. The sample has about 240,000 distinct CDR3 sequences; almost 97% are singletons. The sequencing input was CD4+ T cells from PBMCs. The receptor comes from a human donor with Susac syndrome. V and J are TRBV9 and TRBJ2-2, with D unclear. The CDR3 DNA reads as TGTGCCAGCAGCGCCAAGACGGCGAACACCGGGGAGCTGTTTTTT. Amino acids: CASSAKTANTGELFF.